The TCR beta chain under discussion was sequenced for a study of blood T cell repertoires in COVID-19. About the study: COVID-19 samples, acute and convalescent, were from the United States, Italy and Spain. T cells, B-cell-depleted T cells, or PBMCs provided the cDNA or gDNA that served as material.

Enrolled during active infection, Seattle patients were then followed longitudinally. Authors' processing steps: Reference gene primer amplification gave nucleated cell count estimates. Profiled with immunoSEQ multiplex PCR; TCRdb holds only in-frame clones, not every one. Clonal size and the V and J genes are those of that table, whereas D and trimming came from the DNA. The data hold around 190,000 clones, with about 88% observed a single time. This CDR3 region has 16 residues. Input material: peripheral blood. This sequence joins TRBV12-2 and TRBJ1-5. TRBV12-2 is deemed a pseudogene. The receptor was isolated from a man aged 50 to 60 with COVID-19, enrolled during active disease. The CDR3 DNA reads TGTGCAAGTCGCCCCTGGCTAGGGCGGGTGAATCAGCCCCAGCATTTT. This codes for CASRPWLGRVNQPQHF.